This T cell receptor beta chain stems from a study of T cell responses to AZD1222 COVID-19 vaccine. Study-wide findings and caveats: Among the donors, most were white British and more were female, and clonal diversity was possibly underestimated.

There are a few counts of this clone. Its antigen is not identified. Profiling relied on immunoSEQ multiplex PCR, and the TCRdb table lists in-frame clones only, not all of them. The table includes under 150,000 clones, 80% to 95% detected once. The CDR3 extends over 15 amino acids. CDR1 is MNHNY, CDR2 SVGAGI, per germline (reference sequence). Trimming removed 7 bases at V and 4 bases at J, with 17 bases between. The sequences come from peripheral blood, collected 28 days after the second AZD1222 dose. The rearrangement joins TRBV6-6 to TRBJ2-1; D may correspond to TRBD1 or TRBD2 (6 bases each). This sequence was found in an adult who received the AZD1222 COVID-19 vaccine. The DNA of the CDR3 is TGTGCCAGCACTGCAGAGGGGGGTTTATACAATGAGCAGTTCTTC. Encoded protein: CASTAEGGLYNEQFF.